This T cell receptor beta chain is from a study of control samples from healthy donors and cancer patients. In germline, CDR1 is SGHTA, CDR2 FQGNSA. The CDR3 loop spans 14 amino acids. The ends lost 4 bases at V and 2 bases at J; junction bases unmatched: 5. Sequenced by immunoSEQ multiplex PCR; TCRdb stores in-frame clones only, minus some. The table has about 110,000 clones, roughly 79% seen once; the top ten hold roughly 6.5%. The TCR comes from a man younger than 35 in good health. Source material: blood. The V and J genes are TRBV7-2 and TRBJ2-7; TRBD2 aligns across 7 bases. The CDR3: CASSWGGEAYEQYF. The CDR3 DNA reads TGTGCCAGCAGCTGGGGAGGGGAAGCCTACGAGCAGTACTTC.